The 6 T cell receptor beta chains presented below share a single source sample, sequenced in a study of identical twins (dated by TCRdb to 2016 to 2017). Library preparation used 5' RACE. The sample was run on an Illumina HiSeq 2000. The raw public data were reprocessed by TCRdb itself: fastp quality trimming at Q25, MiXCR clonotype calling, in-frame beta chains only. Duplicate CDR3 protein sequences are folded into a single record with the most common DNA and genes. Across this sample there are some 500,000 distinct CDR3 sequences, with roughly a fifth seen only once. Of the sample, under 0.95% falls within the top ten clones. These data were also reused for a study on T cells expressing NK-cell markers.

What was sequenced was CD4+ T cells sorted from blood. All receptors derive from a woman younger than 35 in good health.

This clonotype was observed many times. The rearrangement uses TRBV10-3 and TRBJ2-1; TRBD2 agrees at 8 bases. The CDR3 spans 15 residues. V trimming: 6 bases; J trimming: 1 base; junction bases outside the gene matches: 5. The germline gives CDR1 ENHRY, CDR2 SYGVKD. Here the CDR3 DNA reads TGTGCCATCAGCCTCAGCGGGAGTTCCTACAATGAGCAGTTCTTC. Encoded protein: CAISLSGSSYNEQFF.

This clonotype occurred a few times. The rearrangement joins TRBV5-5 to TRBJ1-5; no firm D call. This CDR3 comprises 13 residues. V was cut by 2 bases and J by 4 bases, with 7 bases left in between. Germline CDR1 and CDR2: SGHKS and YYEKEE (reference sequence). DNA for the CDR3: TGTGCCAGCAGCTTCAGGTCTAATCAGCCCCAGCATTTT. As protein: CASSFRSNQPQHF.

This clonotype was counted between two and nine times. V gene TRBV20-1 combines with J gene TRBJ2-1, with D perhaps TRBD2 (6 bases). In germline, CDR1 is DFQATT, CDR2 SNEGSKA (reference sequence). V was pared by 0 bases and J by 6 bases, with 21 bases between. The CDR3 extends over 17 amino acids. CDR3 residues: CSARDFSGGAASNEQFF. The CDR3, as DNA: TGCAGTGCTAGAGATTTTTCGGGCGGGGCCGCGTCCAATGAGCAGTTCTTC.

As DNA, the CDR3 is TGTGCCAGTAGACGCGTTGCCCGGACTACAAAATCCACAGATACGCAGTATTTT. Residues: CASRRVARTTKSTDTQYF. This chain joins TRBV19 and TRBJ2-3, with D maybe TRBD2 (6 bases). Germline V gene lookup returns CDR1 LNHDA and CDR2 SQIVND (reference sequence). The CDR3 has 18 amino acids. V lost 6 bases and J lost 2, with 24 bases in between.

This clonotype was recorded many times. This chain links TRBV9 with TRBJ2-1; D remains unclear. V shed 5 bases and J shed 0 bases, with 9 bases lying between them. Germline V gene lookup returns CDR1 SGDLS and CDR2 YYNGEE. The CDR3 contains 14 residues. The CDR3 region has the DNA TGTGCCAGCAGGCCCCTCAGCTCCTACAATGAGCAGTTCTTC. Translation gives CASRPLSSYNEQFF.

This clonotype was picked up a small number of times. The chain employs TRBV20-1 and TRBJ2-7, with D possibly being TRBD1 (6 bases). Germline V CDR1 and CDR2: DFQATT, SNEGSKA (reference sequence). V was trimmed by 0 bases and J by 4 bases, leaving 13 bases between them. The CDR3 runs 14 residues. Here the CDR3 reads CSARDGGNPYEQYF. As DNA, the CDR3 is TGCAGTGCTAGAGATGGGGGCAACCCTTACGAGCAGTACTTC.